The sequence of this T cell receptor (beta chain) was determined in a study of regulatory T cells in long-lasting Graves disease. V was shortened by 8 bases and J by 1 base, with 14 bases between the two germline ends. Germline loops: CDR1 SEHNR, CDR2 FQNEAQ (reference sequence). The CDR3 is 14 amino acids. Time point denoted: newly diagnosed GD, antithyroid drugs for less than 3 months. RNA from PBMCs was the source of the TCR library. This clonotype was observed at least ten times. Investigators prepared the TCR beta libraries by applying iRepertoire HTBI primers and Arm-PCR of CDR3 regions. Via MiXCR, TCRdb re-called the multiplex PCR reads, giving one row per CDR3 protein. The sample holds approximately 230,000 distinct CDR3 sequences, about 17% seen once.

The sequence derives from a female donor with Graves disease. The input for sequencing was peripheral blood mononuclear cells (PBMCs), taken at new diagnosis, from a patient treated with antithyroid drugs. J is TRBJ1-1 and V is TRBV7-9; D is unresolved. This chain's CDR3 is CASRYLGENTEAFF. The CDR3 DNA sequence: TGTGCCAGCCGGTACCTTGGTGAGAACACTGAAGCTTTCTTT.